Listed below are T cell receptor beta chains from one sample, sequenced in a study of CDR3 diversity in severe acne. TCRdb used MiXCR to reprocess the PCR reads, holding one entry per CDR3 protein. The sample contains tens of thousands of distinct CDR3 sequences, around 50% of which appear only once. The specimen was blood. The receptors here all came from a male donor in good health, without acne. CDR3s include the opening cysteine and the closing phenylalanine or tryptophan. D genes are given only for firm matches. The size field is filled for only some rows; it gives once, few, many or a size class.

CASSEEEVKGTYEQYF | TGTGCCAGCAGTGAAGAGGAGGTAAAGGGAACCTACGAGCAGTACTTC | many | TRBJ2-7 | 16 | TRBV6-1 | -
CASRHPGQTYEQYF | TGTGCCAGCAGGCATCCTGGACAGACCTACGAGCAGTACTTC | - | TRBJ2-7 | 14 | TRBV9 | -
CASSERGGEKLFF | TGTGCCAGCAGTGAACGGGGTGGTGAAAAACTGTTTTTT | many | TRBJ1-4 | 13 | TRBV25-1 | -
CAGGGQGFTEAFF | TGTGCCGGGGGGGGACAGGGGTTCACTGAAGCTTTCTTT | many | TRBJ1-1 | 13 | TRBV28 | TRBD1
CASRRTSGSDEQYF | TGTGCCAGCAGGCGGACTAGCGGGAGCGACGAGCAGTACTTC | few | TRBJ2-7 | 14 | TRBV2 | TRBD2
CASSPEGTSFTGELFF | TGTGCCAGCAGCCCTGAAGGGACTAGCTTCACCGGGGAGCTGTTTTTT | many | TRBJ2-2 | 16 | TRBV11-2 | TRBD2
CSASGTSGRGEQYF | TGCAGTGCTTCTGGGACTAGCGGGAGAGGCGAGCAGTACTTC | - | TRBJ2-7 | 14 | TRBV20-1 | TRBD2
CAISKTGAGNTIYF | TGTGCCATCAGCAAAACAGGGGCTGGAAACACCATATATTTT | few | TRBJ1-3 | 14 | TRBV10-3 | TRBD1
CSARQGASPQETQYF | TGCAGTGCTAGACAGGGGGCGAGCCCACAAGAGACCCAGTACTTC | medium-sized | TRBJ2-5 | 15 | TRBV20-1 | TRBD1
CASSLAGASGRGYEQYF | TGCGCCAGCAGCTTGGCCGGGGCTAGCGGGAGAGGGTACGAGCAGTACTTC | - | TRBJ2-7 | 17 | TRBV5-1 | TRBD2
CASRVTVNTEAFF | TGTGCCAGCAGGGTGACAGTGAACACTGAAGCTTTCTTT | - | TRBJ1-1 | 13 | TRBV5-5 | -
CASSWGGPTAPGELFF | TGTGCCAGCAGCTGGGGAGGCCCTACGGCCCCCGGGGAGCTGTTTTTT | many | TRBJ2-2 | 16 | TRBV5-6 | -
CASSLRWGNTEAFF | TGTGCCAGCAGCCTACGGTGGGGGAACACTGAAGCTTTCTTT | once | TRBJ1-1 | 14 | TRBV2 | -
CAGSVGGSSYNSPLHF | TGTGCTGGCAGCGTAGGGGGTAGCTCCTATAATTCACCCCTCCACTTT | - | TRBJ1-6 | 16 | TRBV9 | -
CASSEVLAGGDSYNEQFF | TGCGCCAGCAGTGAGGTCCTAGCAGGGGGGGACTCCTACAATGAGCAGTTCTTT | - | TRBJ2-1 | 18 | TRBV10-1 | -
CASSFPGGTEAFF | TGTGCCAGCAGTTTCCCAGGTGGGACTGAAGCTTTCTTT | - | TRBJ1-1 | 13 | TRBV25-1 | -
CASSQDSRRWDTEAFF | TGTGCCAGCAGCCAAGATTCAAGGAGATGGGACACTGAAGCTTTCTTT | few | TRBJ1-1 | 16 | TRBV3-1 | -
CAISGSGFYEQYF | TGTGCCATCAGTGGTAGCGGATTCTACGAGCAGTACTTC | few | TRBJ2-7 | 13 | TRBV10-3 | -
CATGAGTDTQYF | TGTGCCACCGGGGCAGGCACAGATACGCAGTATTTT | - | TRBJ2-3 | 12 | TRBV15 | -
CASSFGDRAYNEPQHF | TGTGCCAGCAGCTTTGGGGACAGGGCCTACAATGAGCCCCAGCATTTT | few | TRBJ1-5 | 16 | TRBV5-6 | TRBD1
CASSLQGDYGYTF | TGTGCCAGCAGCTTACAGGGGGACTATGGCTACACCTTC | - | TRBJ1-2 | 13 | TRBV11-2 | TRBD1
CSARNPFGSGEGAGEQYF | TGCAGTGCTAGAAACCCTTTCGGGTCCGGGGAGGGAGCGGGGGAGCAGTACTTC | - | TRBJ2-7 | 18 | TRBV20-1 | TRBD2
CASRVTGRINYGYTF | TGTGCCAGCAGGGTGACAGGACGAATTAACTATGGCTACACCTTC | many | TRBJ1-2 | 15 | TRBV28 | -
CASGLRLAGARGSYEQYF | TGTGCTAGTGGTTTGAGGCTAGCGGGAGCTCGAGGCTCCTACGAGCAGTACTTC | many | TRBJ2-7 | 18 | TRBV12-5 | TRBD2
CASSLVQGLYEQYF | TGTGCCAGCAGCTTAGTGCAGGGGCTTTACGAGCAGTACTTC | - | TRBJ2-7 | 14 | TRBV7-3 | -
CASTVMRGSNTEAFF | TGTGCCAGTACCGTGATGAGGGGTTCTAACACTGAAGCTTTCTTT | - | TRBJ1-1 | 15 | TRBV19 | -
CASSAGGSGNTIYF | TGTGCCAGCAGCGCGGGAGGCTCTGGAAACACCATATATTTT | many | TRBJ1-3 | 14 | TRBV6-1 | -
CATSGVRGTSGRAATGELFF | TGTGCCACCAGTGGGGTCCGAGGGACTAGCGGGAGGGCGGCCACCGGGGAGCTGTTTTTT | - | TRBJ2-2 | 20 | TRBV24-1 | TRBD2
CASSKGLAGGRSYEQYF | TGTGCCAGCAGCAAGGGACTAGCGGGAGGGCGGTCCTACGAGCAGTACTTC | - | TRBJ2-7 | 17 | TRBV5-4 | TRBD2
CAGDQKPQHF | TGTGCCGGCGACCAGAAGCCCCAGCATTTT | - | TRBJ1-5 | 10 | TRBV7-3 | -
CASSEVGQGTDTQYF | TGTGCCAGCAGTGAAGTAGGACAGGGAACAGATACGCAGTATTTT | many | TRBJ2-3 | 15 | TRBV2 | TRBD1
CAISPGQVGTEAFF | TGTGCCATCAGCCCGGGACAGGTGGGAACTGAAGCTTTCTTT | - | TRBJ1-1 | 14 | TRBV10-3 | TRBD1
CATSDSGQGNQPQHF | TGTGCCACCAGTGATTCGGGACAGGGGAATCAGCCCCAGCATTTT | - | TRBJ1-5 | 15 | TRBV24-1 | TRBD1
CASSSRQSFYNEQFF | TGTGCCAGCAGCTCCAGACAGTCCTTTTACAATGAGCAGTTCTTC | - | TRBJ2-1 | 15 | TRBV5-6 | -
CASSRLAGGLDEQYF | TGTGCCAGCAGCCGACTAGCGGGAGGGTTAGACGAGCAGTACTTC | - | TRBJ2-7 | 15 | TRBV5-6 | TRBD2
CASSEGGGSSYEQYF | TGCGCCAGCAGTGAGGGCGGGGGGTCCTCCTACGAGCAGTACTTC | - | TRBJ2-7 | 15 | TRBV10-1 | TRBD2
CASRPLVGGNTGELFF | TGCGCCAGCAGACCCCTTGTGGGAGGAAACACCGGGGAGCTGTTTTTT | - | TRBJ2-2 | 16 | TRBV4-1 | -